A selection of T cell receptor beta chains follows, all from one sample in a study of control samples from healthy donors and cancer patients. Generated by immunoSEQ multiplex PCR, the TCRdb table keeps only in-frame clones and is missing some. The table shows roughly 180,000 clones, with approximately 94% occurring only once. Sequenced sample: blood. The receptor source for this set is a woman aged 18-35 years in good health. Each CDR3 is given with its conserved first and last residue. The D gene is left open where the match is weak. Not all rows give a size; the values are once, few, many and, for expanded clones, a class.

CATRDREPYNEQFF TGTGCCACCAGGGACAGGGAGCCTTACAATGAGCAGTTCTTC TRBV15 TRBD1 TRBJ2-1 -
CASSREIYNEQFF TGCGCCAGCAGCCGGGAGATTTACAATGAGCAGTTCTTC TRBV4-3 - TRBJ2-1 -
CASSQDLVDSSYNEQFF TGTGCCAGCAGCCAAGATCTCGTAGATTCCTCATACAATGAGCAGTTCTTC TRBV4-2 - TRBJ2-1 -
CASSAHLLGNTIYF TGTGCCAGCAGCGCGCACCTTCTTGGAAACACCATATATTTT TRBV3-1/TRBV3-2 - TRBJ1-3 -
CASSRTGVNEQYF TGTGCCAGCAGCCGAACAGGGGTCAACGAGCAGTACTTC TRBV5-6 TRBD1 TRBJ2-7 -
CASSLYTNTEAFF TGTGCCAGCAGCTTATACACGAACACTGAAGCTTTCTTT TRBV7-9 - TRBJ1-1 -
CATSRGRGLDEQFF TGTGCCACCAGCAGGGGCAGGGGGCTGGATGAGCAGTTCTTC TRBV15 TRBD1 TRBJ2-1 -
CASGSGAHEQYF TGTGCCAGCGGTTCTGGAGCCCACGAGCAGTACTTC TRBV6-5 - TRBJ2-7 -
CASNLGRFLTEAFF TGTGCCAGCAACCTTGGAAGATTTCTCACTGAAGCTTTCTTT TRBV5-6 - TRBJ1-1 -
CASSGGRTGSGTEAFF TGCGCCAGCAGTGGGGGCCGAACAGGGTCCGGCACTGAAGCTTTCTTT TRBV10-2 - TRBJ1-1 -
CASSLLLRRAIGELFF TGCGCCAGCAGCCTTCTCCTCCGCAGGGCTATCGGGGAGCTGTTTTTT TRBV4-3 - TRBJ2-2 -
CASSEPYGGSAAFF TGTGCCAGCAGCGAACCCTATGGGGGGAGTGCAGCTTTCTTT TRBV11-2 - TRBJ1-1 -
CASSLETAMFLETQYF TGTGCCAGCAGCCTTGAGACGGCGATGTTTCTGGAGACCCAGTACTTC TRBV5-5 - TRBJ2-5 -
CASSLDGGYSNQPQHF TGTGCCAGTAGCCTGGACGGCGGTTATAGCAATCAGCCCCAGCATTTT TRBV19 - TRBJ1-5 once
CASSLARADYGYTF TGTGCCAGCAGCTTAGCGCGGGCAGACTATGGCTACACCTTC TRBV7-9 - TRBJ1-2 -
CASSLHPFVGNTEAFF TGTGCCAGCAGCTTACATCCCTTCGTGGGGAACACTGAAGCTTTCTTT TRBV11-1 - TRBJ1-1 -
CASSPGENEQYF TGCGCCAGCAGTCCAGGGGAAAACGAGCAGTACTTC TRBV10-1 - TRBJ2-7 -
CASRLAGGQETQYF TGTGCCAGCAGGTTAGCGGGGGGGCAAGAGACCCAGTACTTC TRBV28 TRBD2 TRBJ2-5 -
CASSIIGQMLNYGYTF TGTGCCAGTAGTATTATTGGACAGATGCTAAACTATGGCTACACCTTC TRBV19 - TRBJ1-2 -
CASSSAGTGAYEQYF TGCGCCAGCAGCTCCGCCGGGACAGGGGCCTACGAGCAGTACTTC TRBV5-1 TRBD1 TRBJ2-7 -
CATSDRTEFGEKLFF TGTGCCACCAGTGACCGGACAGAGTTTGGCGAAAAACTGTTTTTT TRBV24-1 - TRBJ1-4 -
CASSEMGLALYEQYF TGTGCCAGCAGCGAGATGGGACTAGCACTCTACGAGCAGTACTTC TRBV5-6 TRBD2 TRBJ2-7 -